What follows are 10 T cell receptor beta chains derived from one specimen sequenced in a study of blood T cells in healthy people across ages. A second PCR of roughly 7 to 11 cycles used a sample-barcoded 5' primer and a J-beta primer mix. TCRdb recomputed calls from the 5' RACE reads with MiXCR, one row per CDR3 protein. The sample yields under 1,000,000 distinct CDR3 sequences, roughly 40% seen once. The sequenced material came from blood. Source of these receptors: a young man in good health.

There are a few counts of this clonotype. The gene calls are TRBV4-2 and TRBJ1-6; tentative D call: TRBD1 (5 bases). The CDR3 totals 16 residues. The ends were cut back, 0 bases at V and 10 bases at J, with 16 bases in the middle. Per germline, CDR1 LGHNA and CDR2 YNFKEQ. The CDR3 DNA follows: TGTGCCAGCAGCCAAGATGAAGGGGTTTATACCTCACCCCTCCACTTT. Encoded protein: CASSQDEGVYTSPLHF.

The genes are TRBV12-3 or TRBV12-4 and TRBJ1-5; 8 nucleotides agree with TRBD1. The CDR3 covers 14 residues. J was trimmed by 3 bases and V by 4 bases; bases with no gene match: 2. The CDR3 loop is CASSSGGPNQPQHF. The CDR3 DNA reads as TGTGCCAGCAGTTCAGGGGGCCCCAATCAGCCCCAGCATTTT.

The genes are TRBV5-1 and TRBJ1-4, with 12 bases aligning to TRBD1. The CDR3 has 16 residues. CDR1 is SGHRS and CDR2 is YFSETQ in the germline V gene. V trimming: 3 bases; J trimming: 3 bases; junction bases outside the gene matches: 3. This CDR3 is CASSYGTGGSNEKLFF. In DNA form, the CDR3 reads TGCGCCAGCAGCTACGGGACAGGGGGCTCTAATGAAAAACTGTTTTTT.

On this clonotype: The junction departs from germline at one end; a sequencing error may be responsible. In DNA form, the CDR3 reads TGTGCCTGCAGCTCTCCGGGGGGTGGGTTTGGCTACACCTTC. Encoded protein: CACSSPGGGFGYTF. The V and J genes are TRBV7-2 and TRBJ1-2; a weak D match, TRBD1 (5 bases). The CDR3 is 14 residues long. Per the germline V gene, CDR1 is SGHTA and CDR2 is FQGNSA.

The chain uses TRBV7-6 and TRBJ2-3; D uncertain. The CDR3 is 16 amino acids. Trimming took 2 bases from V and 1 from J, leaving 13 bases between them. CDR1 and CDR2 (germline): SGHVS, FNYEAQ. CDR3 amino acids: CASSLPTEPGTDTQYF. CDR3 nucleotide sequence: TGTGCCAGCAGCTTACCAACAGAACCTGGCACAGATACGCAGTATTTT.

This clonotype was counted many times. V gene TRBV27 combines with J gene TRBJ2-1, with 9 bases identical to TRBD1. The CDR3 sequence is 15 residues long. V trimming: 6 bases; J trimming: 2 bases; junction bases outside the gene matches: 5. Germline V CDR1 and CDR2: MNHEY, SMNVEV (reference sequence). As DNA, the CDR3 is TGTGCCAGCAGCTATCGACAGGGGGCCTACAATGAGCAGTTCTTC. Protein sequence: CASSYRQGAYNEQFF.

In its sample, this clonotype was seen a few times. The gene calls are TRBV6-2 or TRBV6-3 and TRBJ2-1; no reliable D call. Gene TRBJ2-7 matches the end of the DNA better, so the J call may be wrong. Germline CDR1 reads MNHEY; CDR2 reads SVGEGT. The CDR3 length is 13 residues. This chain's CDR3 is CASSQSFNNEQYF. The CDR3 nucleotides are TGTGCCAGCAGCCAAAGTTTCAACAATGAGCAGTACTTC.

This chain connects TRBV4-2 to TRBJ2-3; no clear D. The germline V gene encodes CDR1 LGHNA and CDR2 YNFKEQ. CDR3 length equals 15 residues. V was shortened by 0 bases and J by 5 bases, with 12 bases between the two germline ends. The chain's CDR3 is CASSQDSQQRDTQYF. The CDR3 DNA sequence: TGTGCCAGCAGCCAAGATAGCCAGCAACGAGATACGCAGTATTTT.

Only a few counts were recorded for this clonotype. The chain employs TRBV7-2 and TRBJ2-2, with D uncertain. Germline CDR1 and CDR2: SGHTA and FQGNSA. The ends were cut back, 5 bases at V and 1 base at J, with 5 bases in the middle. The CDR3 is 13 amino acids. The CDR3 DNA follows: TGTGCCAGCAGCATCCAGAACACCGGGGAGCTGTTTTTT. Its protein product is CASSIQNTGELFF.

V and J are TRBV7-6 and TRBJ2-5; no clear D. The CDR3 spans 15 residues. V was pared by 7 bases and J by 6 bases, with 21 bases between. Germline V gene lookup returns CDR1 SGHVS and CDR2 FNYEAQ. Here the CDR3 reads CASTIFLSEGKTQYF. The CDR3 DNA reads TGTGCCAGCACCATCTTCCTCTCGGAAGGAAAGACCCAGTACTTC.